This is a list of T cell receptor beta chains from one sample in a study of regulatory T cells in long-lasting Graves disease. Each CDR3 protein is one row after TCRdb ran MiXCR on the multiplex PCR reads. Of 650,000 to 850,000 distinct CDR3 sequences in the sample, roughly 30% were seen once. The source was peripheral blood mononuclear cells (PBMCs), collected when the disease was refractory, from a patient treated with antithyroid drugs. These receptors came from a female donor with Graves disease. Each CDR3 is given without its conserved first and last residue.

j_gene | v_gene | CDR3aa
TRBJ1-4 | TRBV12-3/TRBV12-4 | ASSYEGPKLF
TRBJ2-7 | TRBV12-3/TRBV12-4 | ASSRSYGAYEQY
TRBJ1-3 | TRBV25-1 | ASTDILSGNTIY
TRBJ1-2 | TRBV6-2/TRBV6-3 | ASKAPRQGAYGYT
TRBJ1-6 | TRBV19 | ASQQGANSPLH
TRBJ1-1 | TRBV30 | AWSGAGFTEAF
TRBJ2-7 | TRBV29-1 | SVDLGSYEQY
TRBJ2-7 | TRBV30 | AWSVSYEQY
TRBJ2-2 | TRBV5-1 | ASRSGTSVSLNTGELF
TRBJ1-5 | TRBV28 | ASRSGTSGNQPQH
TRBJ1-1 | TRBV30 | AWSVRDWTEAF
TRBJ2-7 | TRBV10-3 | AISPLLAGNYEQY
TRBJ1-1 | TRBV20-1 | SARASMNTEAF
TRBJ2-7 | TRBV19 | ASGGAGYEQY